The 26 T cell receptor beta chains listed next were all sequenced from one sample in a study of OX40 agonist ivuxolimab in advanced cancers. Generated by immunoSEQ multiplex PCR, the TCRdb table keeps only in-frame clones and is missing some. The table has roughly 79,000 clones, around 80% seen once. Sequenced material: CD4+ or CD8+ T cells sorted from blood, taken in a trial of the OX40 agonist ivuxolimab. The receptor source for this set is an adult with an advanced solid tumor such as melanoma, head and neck, liver or kidney cancer.

The V and J genes are TRBV19 and TRBJ1-1, with a weak D call TRBD1 (5 bases). CDR3 length: 13 residues. Trimming took 2 bases from V and 6 from J, leaving 10 bases between them. The V gene's germline CDR1 is LNHDA and CDR2 SQIVND (reference sequence). The CDR3 region has the DNA TGTGCCAGTAGTATAAGGGACGACTCTGAAGCTTTCTTT. Translated: CASSIRDDSEAFF.

V and J are TRBV7-3 and TRBJ2-2; D might be TRBD2 (5 bases). V was trimmed by 2 bases and J by 4 bases, leaving 11 bases between them. CDR3 length: 15 amino acids. The germline V gene encodes CDR1 SGHTA and CDR2 FQGTGA. In DNA form, the CDR3 reads TGTGCCAGCAGCTTAGAAGGGAGAGCCACCGGGGAGCTGTTTTTT. It codes for CASSLEGRATGELFF.

This clone was picked up a small number of times. The chain links TRBV6-5 to TRBJ1-2; D is possibly TRBD1 (5 bases). Germline CDR1 reads MNHEY; CDR2 reads SVGAGI. With 0 bases removed from V and 4 bases from J, the gap between germline ends came to 12 bases. There are 15 residues in the CDR3. Here the CDR3 reads CASSYSLRDLYGYTF. As DNA, the CDR3 is TGTGCCAGCAGTTACTCGTTACGGGACCTCTATGGCTACACCTTC.

The chain uses TRBV7-3 and TRBJ1-3; D remains unclear. V dropped 3 bases and J dropped 5 bases, with 17 bases sitting between them. Germline V CDR1 and CDR2: SGHTA, FQGTGA. The CDR3 consists of 16 residues. CDR3 in DNA: TGTGCCAGCAGCTTGGGCGACCGATTGTGGAGAAACACCATATATTTT. It translates to CASSLGDRLWRNTIYF.

The J gene is TRBJ2-2, the V gene TRBV30; D possibly corresponds to TRBD2 (5 bases). This CDR3 region has 15 residues. CDR1 is GTSNPN and CDR2 is SVGIG in the germline V gene (reference sequence). V was cut by 0 bases and J by 2 bases, with 10 bases left in between. In nucleotides, the CDR3 is TGTGCCTGGAGTGTACGAGCGGTAAACACCGGGGAGCTGTTTTTT. This codes for CAWSVRAVNTGELFF.

Here the CDR3 DNA reads TGTGCCAGCAGTGGAAACAGGGGGCACGATCAGCCCCAGCATTTT. Translated: CASSGNRGHDQPQHF. The chain has TRBV6-1 and TRBJ1-5, with TRBD1 identical over 9 bases. Per the germline V gene, CDR1 is MNHNS and CDR2 is SASEGT. The CDR3 runs to 15 residues. J gave up 5 bases and V 4 bases, and 6 bases lay outside the gene matches.

The J gene is TRBJ1-5, the V gene TRBV2; 7 bases are shared with TRBD1. CDR1 is SNHLY and CDR2 is FYNNEI in the germline V gene. The CDR3 extends over 14 amino acids. V was clipped by 6 bases and J by 4 bases; unmatched bases: 6. In nucleotides, the CDR3 is TGTGCCAGCAGAGGGGACAGCCAAAATCAGCCCCAGCATTTT. Its translation is CASRGDSQNQPQHF.

CDR3 DNA: TGTGCCAGCAGCTTAGCCGGGACAGGGTTTTTGAACACTGAAGCTTTCTTT. As protein: CASSLAGTGFLNTEAFF. The V and J genes are TRBV7-2 and TRBJ1-1; 9 positions match TRBD1. The CDR3 length is 17 residues. Germline V lookup: CDR1 SGHTA, CDR2 FQGNSA. The trim removed 0 bases at V and 0 bases at J, leaving 5 bases unmatched.

The V and J genes are TRBV5-8 and TRBJ2-3; TRBD2 matches at 9 bases. Per the germline V gene, CDR1 is SGHTS and CDR2 is YDEGEE. The CDR3 consists of 15 residues. V gave up 6 bases and J gave up 2 bases; unmatched junction bases: 7. The CDR3 reads CASTELAGLTDTQYF. CDR3 bases: TGTGCCAGCACCGAACTAGCGGGCCTCACAGATACGCAGTATTTT.

The rearrangement joins TRBV6-1 to TRBJ1-5; TRBD1 matches at 8 bases. CDR1 MNHNS and CDR2 SASEGT come from the germline V gene. The CDR3 covers 13 residues. J was trimmed by 6 bases and V by 6 bases; bases with no gene match: 4. The CDR3: CASRTGGGQPQHF. The CDR3 nucleotides are TGTGCCAGCAGAACAGGGGGGGGTCAGCCCCAGCATTTT.

This clone was observed a single time. The V call is TRBV29-1, the J call TRBJ2-7; TRBD1 might be the D (5 bases). The CDR3 loop spans 14 amino acids. V lost 1 base and J lost 4, with 14 bases in between. CDR1 is SQVTM and CDR2 is ANQGSEA in the germline V gene. CDR3 residues: CSVEVGHQKYEQYF. The DNA for the CDR3 is TGCAGCGTTGAAGTTGGACACCAAAAATACGAGCAGTACTTC.

The CDR3, as DNA: TGTGCCAGCAGTGAAGCTAGAGGGGTAGGGTCACCCCTCCACTTT. Encoded protein: CASSEARGVGSPLHF. This sequence joins TRBV6-1 and TRBJ1-6; D might be TRBD1 (5 bases). The ends were cut back, 0 bases at V and 10 bases at J, with 13 bases in the middle. The germline V gene has CDR1 MNHNS and CDR2 SASEGT. The CDR3 spans 15 residues.

The chain uses TRBV6-1 and TRBJ1-5; TRBD1 matches 7 bases. This CDR3 is 15 amino acids long. CDR1 is MNHNS, CDR2 SASEGT, per germline. V lost 8 bases and J lost 0; bases outside the gene matches: 7. The CDR3 loop reads CASQDRHLSNQPQHF. DNA of the CDR3: TGTGCCAGCCAGGACAGGCATCTTAGCAATCAGCCCCAGCATTTT.

V and J are TRBV6-6 and TRBJ2-2; 9 nucleotides agree with TRBD2. CDR1 MNHNY and CDR2 SVGAGI come from the germline V gene (reference sequence). The CDR3 runs 16 residues. The trim removed 0 bases at V and 8 bases at J, leaving 7 bases unmatched. For the CDR3, the DNA is TGTGCCAGCAGTTACTCCGCGGGGGGGCGAAATGGGGAGCTGTTTTTT. Translation: CASSYSAGGRNGELFF.

The chain has TRBV2 and TRBJ1-5; 9 bases are shared with TRBD1. The germline V gene has CDR1 SNHLY and CDR2 FYNNEI. Losses at the gene ends were 6 bases for V and 6 bases for J; bases not matched to a gene: 6. The CDR3 is made up of 14 amino acids. The CDR3 reads CASRWGQGPQPQHF. The CDR3 DNA reads as TGTGCCAGCAGATGGGGACAGGGACCTCAGCCCCAGCATTTT. Supplemented by reference TRBV2 and TRBJ1-5, the full variable domain reads EPEVTQTPSHQVTQMGQEVILRCVPISNHLYFYWYRQILGQKVEFLVSFYNNEISEKSEIFDDQFSVERPDGSNFTLKIRSTKLEDSAMYFCASRWGQGPQPQHFGDGTRLSIL.

The V gene is TRBV2, the J gene TRBJ2-1; TRBD2 matches at 10 bases. Trimming cost V 6 bases and J 9 bases; bases outside gene matches: 11. Looked up from germline, CDR1 is SNHLY and CDR2 is FYNNEI. This CDR3 has 15 amino acids. CDR3 in amino acids: CASRREVAGGGEQFF. CDR3 nucleotide sequence: TGTGCCAGCAGGAGGGAGGTAGCGGGGGGAGGTGAGCAGTTCTTC.

The chain carries TRBV30 and TRBJ2-5; 8 bases line up with TRBD1. J lost 4 bases, V lost 0 bases, and 4 bases had no gene match. Germline CDR1 GTSNPN, CDR2 SVGIG (reference sequence). This CDR3 region has 14 residues. CDR3 in DNA: TGTGCCTGGAGTGTCAACAGGGGGAGAGAGACCCAGTACTTC. It is translated as CAWSVNRGRETQYF.

In this sample, this clone turned up once. The chain carries TRBV7-2 and TRBJ1-2; no definite D call. This CDR3 has 13 residues. The V gene lost 0 bases and the J gene lost 2 bases, with 4 bases spanning the gap. Germline V gives CDR1 SGHTA, CDR2 FQGNSA. Here the CDR3 DNA reads TGTGCCAGCAGCTTAGCGCAGAACTATGGCTACACCTTC. It encodes CASSLAQNYGYTF.

The CDR3, as DNA: TGTGCCAGCAGCTCAGAGACGGATACGCAGTATTTT. Translating it yields CASSSETDTQYF. The J gene is TRBJ2-3, the V gene TRBV7-3; the D is unclear. V gave up 4 bases and J gave up 6 bases, with 8 bases separating them. Germline loops: CDR1 SGHTA, CDR2 FQGTGA. CDR3 length: 12 residues.

This chain links TRBV27 with TRBJ1-2; D not certain. Germline V gene sequence: CDR1 MNHEY, CDR2 SMNVEV (reference sequence). CDR3 length: 14 residues. The V end lost 2 bases, the J end lost 8 bases, and 15 bases lay between the germline ends. CDR3 amino acids: CASSLTRNSAGYTF. DNA for the CDR3: TGTGCCAGCAGTTTAACCAGGAACTCCGCGGGCTACACCTTC.

V usage is TRBV5-1 and J usage is TRBJ2-7; TRBD1 matches at 8 bases. This CDR3 is 14 amino acids long. The V segment lost 4 bases and the J segment 9 bases; nucleotides outside the gene matches: 12. The germline CDR1 and CDR2 sequences are SGHRS and YFSETQ. The CDR3 DNA sequence: TGCGCCAGCAGCCAAACAGGGGGGAAGGAGGGGCAGTACTTC. Encoded protein: CASSQTGGKEGQYF. Full variable domain (remainder filled in from reference TRBV5-1 and TRBJ2-7): KAGVTQTPRYLIKTRGQQVTLSCSPISGHRSVSWYQQTPGQGLQFLFEYFSETQRNKGNFPGRFSGRQFSNSRSEMNVSTLELGDSALYLCASSQTGGKEGQYFGPGTRLTVT.

The chain carries TRBV18 and TRBJ1-4; D is undetermined. Per germline, CDR1 KGHSH and CDR2 LQKENI. Trimming removed 2 bases at V and 3 bases at J, with 13 bases between. The CDR3 is 16 amino acids. The CDR3 here is CASSPGDVRPNEKLFF. The CDR3 DNA follows: TGTGCCAGCTCACCAGGGGATGTACGGCCTAATGAAAAACTGTTTTTT.

The chain couples TRBV7-9 to TRBJ2-6; 7 positions agree with TRBD1. V trimming: 5 bases; J trimming: 6 bases; junction bases outside the gene matches: 7. The germline V gene has CDR1 SEHNR and CDR2 FQNEAQ (reference sequence). The CDR3 length is 15 residues. The chain's CDR3 is CASSNTGAQANVLTF. The CDR3 nucleotides are TGTGCCAGCAGCAACACAGGGGCGCAGGCCAACGTCCTGACTTTC. The variable domain in full, with the rest retrieved from reference TRBV7-9 and TRBJ2-6, is DTGVSQNPRHKITKRGQNVTFRCDPISEHNRLYWYRQTLGQGPEFLTYFQNEAQLEKSRLLSDRFSAERPKGSFSTLEIQRTEQGDSAMYLCASSNTGAQANVLTFGAGSRLTVL.

The chain uses TRBV28 and TRBJ2-7; 14 bases agree with TRBD2. The CDR3 is 16 amino acids. Trimming took 5 bases from V and 4 from J; bases not matched to a gene: 7. Germline assignment: CDR1 MDHEN and CDR2 SYDVKM. The CDR3: CASSIGLAGGRYEQYF. The CDR3 region has the DNA TGTGCCAGCAGTATCGGACTAGCGGGGGGTCGGTACGAGCAGTACTTC.

J is TRBJ2-3 and V is TRBV2; D is perhaps TRBD1 (5 bases). Germline CDR1 SNHLY, CDR2 FYNNEI. V lost 6 bases and J 5 bases, leaving 6 bases between the germline ends. The CDR3 spans 11 residues. The CDR3 loop reads CASRGEDTQYF. The CDR3 DNA reads TGTGCCAGCAGAGGGGAAGATACGCAGTATTTT.

CDR3 region: CASSKDRGDEKLFF. The CDR3 DNA follows: TGTGCCAGCAGTAAAGACAGGGGCGACGAAAAACTGTTTTTT. The gene calls are TRBV6-1 and TRBJ1-4; 8 bases line up with TRBD1. CDR3 length: 14 amino acids. V dropped 5 bases and J dropped 8; count of bases not matched to a gene: 7. CDR1 is MNHNS, CDR2 SASEGT, per germline.